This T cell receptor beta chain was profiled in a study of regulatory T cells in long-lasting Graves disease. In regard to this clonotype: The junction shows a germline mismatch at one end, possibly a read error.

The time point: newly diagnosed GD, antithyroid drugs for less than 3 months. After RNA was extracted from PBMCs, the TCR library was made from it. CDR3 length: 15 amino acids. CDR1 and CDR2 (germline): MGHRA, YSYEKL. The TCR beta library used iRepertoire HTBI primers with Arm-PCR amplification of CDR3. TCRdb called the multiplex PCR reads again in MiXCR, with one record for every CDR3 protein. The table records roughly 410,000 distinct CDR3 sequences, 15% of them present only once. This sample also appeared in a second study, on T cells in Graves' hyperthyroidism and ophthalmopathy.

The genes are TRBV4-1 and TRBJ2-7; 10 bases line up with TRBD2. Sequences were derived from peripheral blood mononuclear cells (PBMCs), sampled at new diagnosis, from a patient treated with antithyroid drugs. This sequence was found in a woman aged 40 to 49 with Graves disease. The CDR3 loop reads CASSQEPGTSATRDF. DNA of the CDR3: TGCGCCAGCAGCCAAGAGCCTGGGACTAGCGCGACTCGGGACTTC.